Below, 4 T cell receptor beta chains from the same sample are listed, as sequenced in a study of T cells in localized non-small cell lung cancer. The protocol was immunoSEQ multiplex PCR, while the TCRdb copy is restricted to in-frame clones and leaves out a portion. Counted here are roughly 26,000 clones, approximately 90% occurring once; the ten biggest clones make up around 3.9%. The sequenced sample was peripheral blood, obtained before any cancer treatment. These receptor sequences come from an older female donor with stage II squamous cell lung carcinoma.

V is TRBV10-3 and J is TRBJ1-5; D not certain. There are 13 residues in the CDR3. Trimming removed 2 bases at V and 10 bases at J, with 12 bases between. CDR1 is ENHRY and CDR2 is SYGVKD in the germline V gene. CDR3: CAISETGLGPQHF. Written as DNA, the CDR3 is TGTGCCATCAGTGAGACTGGGTTGGGACCCCAGCATTTT.

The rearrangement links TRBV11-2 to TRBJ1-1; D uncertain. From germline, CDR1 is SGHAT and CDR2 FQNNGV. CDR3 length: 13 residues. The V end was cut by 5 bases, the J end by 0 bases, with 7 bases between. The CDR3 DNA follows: TGTGCCAGCAGCCCCATGATGAACACTGAAGCTTTCTTT. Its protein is CASSPMMNTEAFF.

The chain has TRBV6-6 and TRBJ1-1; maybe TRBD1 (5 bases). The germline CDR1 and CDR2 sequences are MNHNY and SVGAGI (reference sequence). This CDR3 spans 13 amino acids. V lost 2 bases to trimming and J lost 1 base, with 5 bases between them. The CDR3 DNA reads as TGTGCCAGCAGTTACGGACAGAACACTGAAGCTTTCTTT. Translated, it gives CASSYGQNTEAFF.

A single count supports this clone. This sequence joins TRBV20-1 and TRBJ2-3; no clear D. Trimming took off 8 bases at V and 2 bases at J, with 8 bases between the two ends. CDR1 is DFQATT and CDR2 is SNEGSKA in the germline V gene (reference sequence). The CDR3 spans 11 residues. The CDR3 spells CSIGVTDTQYF. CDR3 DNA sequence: TGCAGTATTGGGGTCACAGATACGCAGTATTTT.